A selection of T cell receptor beta chains follows, all from one sample in a study of blood T cell repertoires in COVID-19. Sequencing used immunoSEQ multiplex PCR; TCRdb keeps in-frame clones, though not all of them. The table lists around 72,000 clones, roughly 90% of them singletons. Material for sequencing was peripheral blood. The receptors come from a woman between 45 and 65 years old with acute or convalescent COVID-19. CDR3s include the opening cysteine and the closing phenylalanine or tryptophan. Each record gives: J gene, clone size, V gene, D gene, CDR3 protein, CDR3 DNA. D genes are given only for firm matches. The size entry is marked missing in some rows and otherwise reads once, few, many or a size class.

>TRBJ2-7|-|TRBV5-6|-
CASSLAGSYEQYF
TGTGCCAGCAGCTTGGCGGGGTCCTACGAGCAGTACTTC
>TRBJ1-1|-|TRBV30|-
CAWVETGTYTEAFF
TGTGCCTGGGTCGAAACAGGGACCTACACTGAAGCTTTCTTT
>TRBJ1-5|-|TRBV4-1|-
CASSQEPGSSQPQHF
TGCGCCAGTAGCCAAGAACCAGGGTCGAGTCAGCCCCAGCATTTT
>TRBJ2-5|-|TRBV5-1|TRBD1
CASSSDRGGTQYF
TGCGCCAGCAGCTCTGACAGGGGAGGGACCCAGTACTTC
>TRBJ1-5|-|TRBV3-1/TRBV3-2|-
CASSGGGKHQPQHF
TGTGCCAGCAGCGGTGGGGGCAAGCATCAGCCCCAGCATTTT
>TRBJ2-3|-|TRBV29-1|-
CSVAGLNTDTQYF
TGCAGCGTTGCAGGGCTGAACACAGATACGCAGTATTTT
>TRBJ2-7|once|TRBV23-1|TRBD2
CASSAGTSGINEQYF
TGCGCCAGCAGCGCCGGGACTAGCGGGATCAACGAGCAGTACTTC
>TRBJ2-7|-|TRBV23-1|-
CASSQSCRGSYEQYF
TGCGCCAGCAGTCAATCGTGCAGGGGCTCCTACGAGCAGTACTTC
>TRBJ1-1|-|TRBV11-2|-
CASSLDLGGNTEAFF
TGTGCCAGCAGCTTAGATTTGGGGGGAAACACTGAAGCTTTCTTT
>TRBJ1-6|once|TRBV6-5|-
CASSYGVDSPLHF
TGTGCCAGCAGTTACGGAGTAGATTCACCCCTCCACTTT
>TRBJ1-2|-|TRBV2|-
CASSESLPANYGYTF
TGTGCCAGCAGTGAGAGTCTTCCCGCTAACTATGGCTACACCTTC
>TRBJ2-5|few|TRBV14|TRBD2
CASSQALGLAGAETQYF
TGTGCCAGCAGCCAAGCGCTGGGGCTAGCGGGAGCGGAGACCCAGTACTTC
>TRBJ2-1|-|TRBV11-2|TRBD2
CASSYVAGGPNEQFF
TGTGCCAGCAGCTACGTAGCGGGGGGGCCAAATGAGCAGTTCTTC
>TRBJ1-2|-|TRBV9|-
CASSRDGWGVNYGYTF
TGTGCCAGCAGCCGGGATGGGTGGGGAGTTAACTATGGCTACACCTTC
>TRBJ1-3|few|TRBV2|-
CASSPQTISGNTIYF
TGTGCCAGCAGCCCACAGACTATTTCTGGAAACACCATATATTTT
>TRBJ2-7|-|TRBV2|TRBD1
CASSETGQERYF
TGTGCCAGCAGTGAAACGGGACAGGAGCGATACTTC
>TRBJ2-1|-|TRBV27|-
CASTLHRTDNEQFF
TGTGCCAGCACCCTACACAGGACCGACAATGAGCAGTTCTTC